Following are 15 T cell receptor beta chains from one sample sequenced in a study of identifying expanded T cells in peripheral blood. Measured with immunoSEQ multiplex PCR; TCRdb has only the in-frame clones, and not every one. The sample has just over 90,000 clones, almost 90% seen once; the top ten hold about 4.2%. The sample taken for sequencing was blood. The receptors originated from a person aged 18 to 70 in good health.

This rearrangement joins TRBV5-1 to TRBJ2-7; D gene uncertain. V shed 0 bases and J shed 2 bases, with 9 bases lying between them. This CDR3 region has 14 residues. Per germline, CDR1 SGHRS and CDR2 YFSETQ. Here the CDR3 DNA reads TGCGCCAGCAGCTTGGATGGCGGCACCTACGAGCAGTACTTC. This encodes CASSLDGGTYEQYF.

The V and J genes are TRBV19 and TRBJ1-1, with D maybe TRBD1 (5 bases). V lost 3 bases and J lost 5, with 16 bases in between. This CDR3 spans 15 amino acids. Germline CDR1 is LNHDA and CDR2 is SQIVND (reference sequence). CDR3 amino acids: CASSMDLSGGTEAFF. CDR3 coding DNA: TGTGCCAGTAGTATGGACCTGTCGGGGGGAACTGAAGCTTTCTTT.

J is TRBJ2-7 and V is TRBV12-1. TRBV12-1 is reported as a pseudogene. The CDR3 runs 14 residues. CDR3 in amino acids: CASQGRDWAYEQYF. The CDR3 region has the DNA TGTGCCAGCCAGGGGCGGGATTGGGCCTACGAGCAGTACTTC.

The chain carries TRBV6-5 and TRBJ1-1; weak D call: TRBD1 (5 bases). CDR1 and CDR2 (germline): MNHEY, SVGAGI. The CDR3 covers 14 residues. V shed 4 bases and J shed 4 bases, with 13 bases lying between them. The CDR3 DNA reads as TGTGCCAGCAGTTCGACCGGGGCGAGCACTGAAGCTTTCTTT. Translation gives CASSSTGASTEAFF.

The chain carries TRBV6-4 and TRBJ1-2; D gene unclear. The CDR3 has 13 residues. Germline V gives CDR1 MRHNA, CDR2 SNTAGT. The V end lost 4 bases, the J end lost 6 bases, and 12 bases lay between the germline ends. The CDR3 bases are TGTGCCAGCAGTGGGAGGGAAGGAAATGGCTACACCTTC. The encoded protein is CASSGREGNGYTF.

This clone was seen a few times. The chain carries TRBV27 and TRBJ2-7; TRBD1 is a possible D gene (5 bases). Trimming cost V 5 bases and J 0 bases, with 11 bases left between them. This CDR3 comprises 14 residues. Germline CDR1 reads MNHEY; CDR2 reads SMNVEV (reference sequence). CDR3 region: CASSVGQSSYEQYF. The DNA for the CDR3 is TGTGCCAGCAGTGTAGGACAAAGCTCCTACGAGCAGTACTTC.

The V gene is TRBV2, the J gene TRBJ1-6, with 10 bases that match TRBD1. Germline V CDR1 and CDR2: SNHLY, FYNNEI. J was trimmed by 3 bases and V by 7 bases; bases with no gene match: 9. This CDR3 is built from 17 residues. The CDR3 spells CASTGGTGEFYNSPLHF. Written as DNA, the CDR3 is TGTGCCAGCACGGGGGGGACAGGGGAATTCTATAATTCACCCCTCCACTTT.

V is TRBV5-6 and J is TRBJ1-3; D gene uncertain. Germline CDR1 reads SGHDT; CDR2 reads YYEEEE. This CDR3 region has 15 residues. The V end lost 2 bases, the J end lost 0 bases, and 9 bases lay between the germline ends. The CDR3 nucleotides are TGTGCCAGCAGCTTCCTACAACTCTCTGGAAACACCATATATTTT. It encodes CASSFLQLSGNTIYF.

V usage is TRBV5-1 and J usage is TRBJ1-1; 9 positions match TRBD1. The length of the CDR3 is 14 residues. CDR1 and CDR2 (germline): SGHRS, YFSETQ. Trimming at V came to 4 bases and at J to 7 bases, leaving 8 bases not matched to a gene. The CDR3 is CASSLGTGTFEAFF. CDR3 nucleotides: TGCGCCAGCAGCCTAGGGACAGGGACGTTTGAAGCTTTCTTT.

The chain uses TRBV4-1 and TRBJ2-3; 13 bases line up with TRBD2. The CDR3 sequence is 18 residues long. V was clipped by 4 bases and J by 3 bases; unmatched bases: 10. The germline V gene encodes CDR1 MGHRA and CDR2 YSYEKL. The CDR3 region has the DNA TGCGCCAGCAGCCCTGGGACTAGCGGGGAGGCTCTGACAGATACGCAGTATTTT. It translates to CASSPGTSGEALTDTQYF.

The J gene is TRBJ1-2, the V gene TRBV11-2, with 7 bases matching TRBD1. Germline V CDR1 and CDR2: SGHAT, FQNNGV. The CDR3 consists of 19 residues. Unmatched junction bases numbered 18, after V lost 5 bases and J lost 0 bases. For the CDR3, the DNA is TGTGCCAGCAGCCTGAGTATTGGGACAGCAGGTGGCCCTAACTATGGCTACACCTTC. Translated, it gives CASSLSIGTAGGPNYGYTF.

The chain couples TRBV7-9 to TRBJ2-7; TRBD2 is a possible D gene (6 bases). V was cut by 1 base and J by 12 bases, with 13 bases left in between. The CDR3 is made up of 12 amino acids. Germline V gene sequence: CDR1 SEHNR, CDR2 FQNEAQ (reference sequence). The CDR3 protein is CASSLEVGGLYF. The CDR3 DNA follows: TGTGCCAGCAGCTTAGAGGTCGGGGGTCTGTACTTC.

This chain links TRBV2 with TRBJ2-5, with 8 positions matching TRBD2. From germline, CDR1 is SNHLY and CDR2 FYNNEI. V was clipped by 1 base and J by 5 bases; unmatched bases: 9. The CDR3 contains 16 residues. Here the CDR3 reads CASSEGAGGYQETQYF. Written as DNA, the CDR3 is TGTGCCAGCAGTGAAGGGGCGGGGGGCTATCAGGAGACCCAGTACTTC.

This clone came up once. V is TRBV19 and J is TRBJ2-1, with 7 bases matching TRBD2. This CDR3 is 14 amino acids long. Per the germline V gene, CDR1 is LNHDA and CDR2 is SQIVND (reference sequence). V was clipped by 5 bases and J by 4 bases; unmatched bases: 5. Written as DNA, the CDR3 is TGTGCCAGTAGTTCGCGGGGGAATTACAATGAGCAGTTCTTC. Translated, it gives CASSSRGNYNEQFF.

The chain carries TRBV4-3 and TRBJ1-1; D gene ambiguous. V was cut by 0 bases and J by 2 bases, with 7 bases left in between. From germline, CDR1 is LGHNA and CDR2 YSLEER. The CDR3 has 14 amino acids. The CDR3 reads CASSQELVNTEAFF. Written as DNA, the CDR3 is TGCGCCAGCAGCCAAGAATTGGTAAACACTGAAGCTTTCTTT.